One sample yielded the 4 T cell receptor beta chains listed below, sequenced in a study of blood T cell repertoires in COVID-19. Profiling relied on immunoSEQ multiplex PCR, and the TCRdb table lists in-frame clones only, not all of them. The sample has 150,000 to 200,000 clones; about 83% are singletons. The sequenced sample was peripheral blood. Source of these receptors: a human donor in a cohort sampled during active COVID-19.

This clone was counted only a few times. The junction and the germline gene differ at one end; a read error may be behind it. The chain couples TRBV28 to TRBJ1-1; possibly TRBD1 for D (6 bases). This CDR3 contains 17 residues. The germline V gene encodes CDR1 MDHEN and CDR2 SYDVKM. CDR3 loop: CASRLFPSGTSDTEAFF. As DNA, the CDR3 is TGTGCCAGCAGATTATTCCCCTCAGGGACATCGGACACTGAAGCTTTCTTT.

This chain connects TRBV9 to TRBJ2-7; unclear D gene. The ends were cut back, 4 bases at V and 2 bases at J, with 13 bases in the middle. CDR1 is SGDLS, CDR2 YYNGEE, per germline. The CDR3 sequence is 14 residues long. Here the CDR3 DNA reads TGTGCCAGCAGCCCCCGGCAAGCGCCCTACGAGCAGTACTTC. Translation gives CASSPRQAPYEQYF.

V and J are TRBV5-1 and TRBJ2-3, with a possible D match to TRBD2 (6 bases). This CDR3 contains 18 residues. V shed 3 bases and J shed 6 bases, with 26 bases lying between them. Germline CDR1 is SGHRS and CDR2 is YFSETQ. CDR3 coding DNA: TGCGCCAGCAGCTCGCTTCCCCTGCCGGGCGGGGTCACGGATACGCAGTATTTT. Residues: CASSSLPLPGGVTDTQYF.

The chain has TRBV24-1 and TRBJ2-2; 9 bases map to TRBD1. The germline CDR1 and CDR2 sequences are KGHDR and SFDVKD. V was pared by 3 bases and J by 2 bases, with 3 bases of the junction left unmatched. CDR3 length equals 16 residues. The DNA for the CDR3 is TGTGCCACCAGTGATCGGGACAGGGACAACACCGGGGAGCTGTTTTTT. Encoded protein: CATSDRDRDNTGELFF.